This T cell receptor beta chain was sequenced for a study of shared clonotypes between healthy human individuals (dated by TCRdb to 2018 to 2020). The study in broad terms: The cohort included three men and a couple of women between 18 and 49 years of age. For each donor, three plates each were used for CD4 naive and CD4 memory, two plates were used for CD8 naive, and one plate was used for CD8 memory. To increase sequencing depth and limit assay-specific biases, different laboratories used diverse techniques to prepare libraries and sequence TCR repertoires. Each donor's leukapheresis produced roughly between roughly 0.85 and 9.5 billion PBMCs. The study deeply sequenced blood TCR repertoires of several healthy adults to estimate repertoire size and the extent of clonotype sharing between individuals.

The donors were healthy, HIV-negative adults who had no recently reported acute infections or vaccinations. Every donor was a Caucasian adult residing in Nashville, Tennessee, USA. Magnetic negative selection was used to enrich CD4+ T cells, after which naive cells were positively selected on CD45RA and the negative fraction became the memory subset. After blood collection by leukapheresis, PBMCs were isolated using Ficoll-Histopaque density gradient centrifugation and then cryopreserved in the vapor phase of liquid nitrogen. Purity and quantity of every magnetically sorted T cell population were checked by analytical flow cytometry. Each sorted fraction had its genomic DNA isolated and then quantified by UV absorbance on a Nanodrop 2000c. This clone turned up a few times. Its recognized antigen is unknown. No base quality information exists; no much larger clone differs at one position. In the germline V gene, CDR1 corresponds to MDHEN and CDR2 to SYDVKM. From the cysteine through the phenylalanine, the CDR3 covers 15 amino acids. The entry retains the CDR3 DNA only, 45 bases that are in frame from base 1. Germline trimming: 6 bases from V, 8 bases from J; junction bases outside gene matches: 10.

Using the deep immunoSEQ assay, multiplex PCR amplified TCR CDR3 regions from genomic DNA. Extracted genomic DNA from each cell subset was distributed evenly across all wells of several immunoSEQ 96-well plates, and each plate was treated as a replicate. Each replicate PCR for sorted subsets received around 200 ng genomic DNA, equal to about 30,000 T cell genomes. Purified libraries were quantified with a Qubit 3.0 fluorometer, sized on a Bioanalyzer 2100, and re-quantified with the KAPA Library Quantification kit. Every immunoSEQ 96-well plate was sequenced on a separate single-read 150-cycle Illumina NextSeq 550 flow cell. In the paper's pipeline: Because the immunoSEQ output included only junctional sequences and no quality scores, the filtering could not be the same as the filtering used for full-length reads. Sequences were annotated with PyIR, a Python wrapper for IgBLAST v1.9, and V/J genes and CDR3 were assigned using IMGT germline references. Reads with weak V/J assignments (E-value above 1e-6), missing CDR3, stop codons, out-of-frame junctions, or ambiguous translated residues were removed. V3J clonotypes were defined as sequences sharing the same inferred V gene, J gene, and CDR3 amino acid sequence. To compute the percentage overlap between repertoires, the number of shared unique clonotypes was divided by the size of the smaller repertoire. Richness of each repertoire was evaluated using RTK rarefaction, the Chao1 estimator, and Recon v2.1 estimates of unobserved clonotypes. Generation probabilities for all TCRbeta clonotypes obtained by the gDNA method from a handful of donors were computed using OLGA. TCRdb took over this immuneACCESS table, retaining in-frame rearrangements with V and J assigned. Such tables are incomplete; in checked studies, under half of the missing clones stem from an unresolved V gene, and the remainder is unexplained. V, J and clone size derive from that table, while D and trimming were established from the DNA sequence. Across this sample there are a few million clones, with around 90% seen only once. The ten largest clonotypes hold approximately 0.41% of the sample.

Overall study outcomes, separate from this receptor: Based on pairwise subsampling, the degree of clonotype sharing among donors was expected to be affected by sequencing depth. Estimated clonotype richness was generally larger for naive than for memory subsets. Higher generation probabilities were observed for clonotypes shared by all four sorted-subset donors than for non-shared clonotypes. The small number of donors limited the genetic and exposure-history diversity represented. When a handful of donors were compared, the shared fraction of clonotypes was 5% to 6.5% for naive CD4, around 3.5% for naive CD8, roughly 2.5% for memory CD4, and under 0.5% for memory CD8. Incomplete sequencing was indicated by rarefaction of sorted-subset datasets, despite the large sequencing depth. Sampling was restricted to blood, and TCR repertoires in tissues likely differ from the TCR repertoires found in blood.

The sample was naive CD4+ T cells from PBMCs. Sample cell subset or site, as interpreted from the label and publication: CD45RA+ positively selected. The sequence derives from a man younger than 30 in good health. Some clones in this sample may be carry-over from other donors' samples. Rearrangement joined TRBV28 to TRBJ1-4, and TRBD1 aligns with 9 junction nucleotides. The CDR3 is CASRTRTGESEKLFF. In nucleotide form, the sequence is TGTGCCAGCAGGACGAGGACAGGGGAAAGCGAAAAACTGTTTTTT.